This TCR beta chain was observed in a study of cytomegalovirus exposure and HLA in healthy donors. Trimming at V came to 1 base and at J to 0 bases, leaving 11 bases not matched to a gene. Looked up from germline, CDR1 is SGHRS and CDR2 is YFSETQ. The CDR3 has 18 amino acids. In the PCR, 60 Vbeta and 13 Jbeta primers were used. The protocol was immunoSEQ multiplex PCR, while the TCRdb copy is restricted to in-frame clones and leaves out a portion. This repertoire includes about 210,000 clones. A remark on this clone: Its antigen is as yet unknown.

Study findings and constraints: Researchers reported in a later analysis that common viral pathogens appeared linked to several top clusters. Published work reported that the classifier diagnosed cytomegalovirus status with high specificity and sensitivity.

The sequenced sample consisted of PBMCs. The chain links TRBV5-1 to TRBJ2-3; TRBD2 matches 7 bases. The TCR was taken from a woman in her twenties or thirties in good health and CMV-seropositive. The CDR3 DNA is TGCGCCAGCAGCTTGCTGGCTAGCGGCATCTCTAGCACAGATACGCAGTATTTT. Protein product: CASSLLASGISSTDTQYF.